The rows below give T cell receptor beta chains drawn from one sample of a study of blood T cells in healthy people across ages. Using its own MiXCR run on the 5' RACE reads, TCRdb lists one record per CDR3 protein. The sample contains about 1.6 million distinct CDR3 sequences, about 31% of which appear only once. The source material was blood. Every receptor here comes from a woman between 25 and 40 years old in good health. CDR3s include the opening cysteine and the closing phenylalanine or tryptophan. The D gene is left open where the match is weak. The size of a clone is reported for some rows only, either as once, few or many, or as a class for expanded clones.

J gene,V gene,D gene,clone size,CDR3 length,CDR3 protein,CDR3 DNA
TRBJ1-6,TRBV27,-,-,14,CASRLQGLGSPLHF,TGTGCCAGCAGACTCCAGGGTCTAGGATCACCCCTCCACTTT
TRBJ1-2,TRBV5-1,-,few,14,CASSLGDGRYGYTF,TGCGCCAGCAGCTTGGGGGACGGAAGATATGGCTACACCTTC
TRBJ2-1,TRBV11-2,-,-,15,CASRTYGGSYNEQFF,TGTGCCAGCAGGACTTACGGGGGCTCCTACAATGAGCAGTTCTTC
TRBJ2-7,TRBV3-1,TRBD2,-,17,CASSPLTGLAPPGEQYF,TGTGCCAGCAGCCCGCTCACCGGACTAGCGCCGCCTGGCGAGCAGTACTTC
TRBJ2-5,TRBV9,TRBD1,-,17,CASSSGQGPPNQETQYF,TGTGCCAGCAGCTCGGGACAGGGCCCCCCGAACCAAGAGACCCAGTACTTC
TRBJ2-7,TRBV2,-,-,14,CASSGLGRLYEQYF,TGTGCCAGCAGTGGGCTAGGACGGCTCTACGAGCAGTACTTC
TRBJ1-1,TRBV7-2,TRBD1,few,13,CASTAGGRAEAFF,TGTGCCAGCACCGCAGGGGGGCGGGCTGAAGCTTTCTTT
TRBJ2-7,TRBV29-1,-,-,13,CSVVSSNSYEQYF,TGCAGCGTTGTAAGCAGCAACTCCTACGAGCAGTACTTC
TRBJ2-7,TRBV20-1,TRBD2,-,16,CSARPEGGGPSYEQYF,TGCAGTGCTAGGCCGGAGGGCGGGGGGCCCAGCTACGAGCAGTACTTC
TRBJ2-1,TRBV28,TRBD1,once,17,CASSLKEYRGKPNGQFF,TGCGCCAGCAGTTTGAAGGAGTACAGGGGGAAACCCAATGGGCAGTTCTTC
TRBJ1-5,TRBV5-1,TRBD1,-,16,CASNRTGQYSNQPQHF,TGCGCCAGCAACAGGACGGGACAGTATAGCAATCAGCCCCAGCATTTT
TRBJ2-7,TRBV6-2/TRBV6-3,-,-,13,CASSPRLTNEQYF,TGTGCCAGCAGCCCGAGACTGACTAACGAGCAGTACTTC
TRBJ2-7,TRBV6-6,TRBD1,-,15,CANSFAGTGGYEQYF,TGTGCCAACAGTTTCGCCGGGACAGGGGGGTACGAGCAGTACTTC
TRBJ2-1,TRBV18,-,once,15,CASSHDSTPYNEQFF,TGTGCCAGCTCACATGACTCAACGCCTTACAATGAGCAGTTCTTC
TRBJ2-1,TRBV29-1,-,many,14,CSVEGVQGINEQFF,TGCAGCGTTGAAGGGGTGCAGGGGATCAATGAGCAGTTCTTC
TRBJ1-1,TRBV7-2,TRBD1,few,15,CASSLRQGGTTEAFF,TGTGCCAGCAGCTTAAGACAGGGGGGAACAACTGAAGCTTTCTTT
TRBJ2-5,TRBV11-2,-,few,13,CASSLKPWETQYF,TGTGCCAGCAGCTTAAAACCTTGGGAGACCCAGTACTTC
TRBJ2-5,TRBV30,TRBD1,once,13,CAGRIRGRETQYF,TGTGCCGGCCGGATAAGGGGGCGAGAGACCCAGTACTTC
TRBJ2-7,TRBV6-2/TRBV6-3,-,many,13,CASGARGSYEQYF,TGTGCCAGCGGCGCTAGAGGTTCCTACGAGCAGTACTTC
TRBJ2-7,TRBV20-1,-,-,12,CSARFQGYEQYF,TGCAGTGCTAGGTTTCAGGGCTACGAGCAGTACTTC
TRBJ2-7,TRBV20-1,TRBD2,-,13,CSAVPGLAGEQYF,TGCAGTGCTGTTCCGGGACTAGCGGGAGAGCAGTACTTC
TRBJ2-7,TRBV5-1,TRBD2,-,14,CASSSAGGPGEQYF,TGCGCCAGCAGCTCGGCGGGAGGGCCGGGGGAGCAGTACTTC
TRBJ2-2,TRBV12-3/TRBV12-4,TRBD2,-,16,CASSLSPSGRSGELFF,TGTGCCAGCAGTTTAAGTCCTAGCGGGAGGTCCGGGGAGCTGTTTTTT
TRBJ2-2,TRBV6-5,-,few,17,CASSYSIRLENTGELFF,TGTGCCAGCAGTTACTCGATAAGGCTAGAGAACACCGGGGAGCTGTTTTTT
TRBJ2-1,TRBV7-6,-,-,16,CASSLVGGGIYNEQFF,TGTGCCAGCAGCTTGGTGGGAGGGGGCATCTACAATGAGCAGTTCTTC
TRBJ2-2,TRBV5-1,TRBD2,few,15,CASSPLAGGPGELFF,TGCGCCAGCAGCCCCCTAGCGGGAGGGCCCGGGGAGCTGTTTTTT
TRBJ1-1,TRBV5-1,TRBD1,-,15,CTSSVGQGLNIEAFF,TGCACCAGCAGCGTAGGACAGGGATTGAACATTGAAGCTTTCTTT
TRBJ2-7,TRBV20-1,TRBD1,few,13,CSATPGQGGEQYF,TGCAGTGCTACCCCGGGACAGGGGGGCGAGCAGTACTTC
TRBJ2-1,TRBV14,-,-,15,CASSQLAEPINEQFF,TGTGCCAGCAGCCAACTGGCGGAACCGATTAATGAGCAGTTCTTC
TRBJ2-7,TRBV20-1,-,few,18,CSAPLRARGGSGFGEQYF,TGCAGTGCTCCCTTGAGGGCGCGAGGGGGTAGCGGGTTCGGCGAGCAGTACTTC
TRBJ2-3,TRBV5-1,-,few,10,CANSTDTQYF,TGCGCCAATAGCACAGATACGCAGTATTTT
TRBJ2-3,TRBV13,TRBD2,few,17,CASSPPMGGGASDTQYF,TGTGCCAGCAGCCCCCCAATGGGCGGGGGGGCCTCAGATACGCAGTATTTT
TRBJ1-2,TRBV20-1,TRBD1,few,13,CSARGDRGTGYTF,TGCAGTGCAAGGGGGGACAGGGGAACTGGCTACACCTTC
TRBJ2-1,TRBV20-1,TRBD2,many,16,CSARSASGSTYNEQFF,TGCAGTGCTAGATCTGCTAGCGGGAGCACCTACAATGAGCAGTTCTTC
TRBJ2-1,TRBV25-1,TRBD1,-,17,CASSSQVGDRATNEQFF,TGTGCCAGCAGTTCCCAAGTTGGGGACAGGGCCACCAATGAGCAGTTCTTC
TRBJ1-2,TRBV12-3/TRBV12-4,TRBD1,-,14,CASSRGQANYGYTF,TGTGCCAGCAGTCGAGGACAGGCGAACTATGGCTACACCTTC
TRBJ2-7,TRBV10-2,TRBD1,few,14,CASRDRGKGYEQYF,TGCGCCAGTAGGGACAGGGGAAAAGGCTACGAGCAGTACTTC
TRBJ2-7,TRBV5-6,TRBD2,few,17,CASSSLFGLAGGNEQYF,TGTGCCAGCAGCTCGCTTTTCGGACTAGCGGGGGGAAACGAGCAGTACTTC
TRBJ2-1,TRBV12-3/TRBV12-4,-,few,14,CATRGGTANNEQFF,TGTGCCACCCGGGGGGGGACAGCAAACAATGAGCAGTTCTTC
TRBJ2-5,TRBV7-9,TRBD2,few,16,CASSLVLAEADETQYF,TGTGCCAGCAGCCTTGTACTAGCGGAGGCGGATGAGACCCAGTACTTC
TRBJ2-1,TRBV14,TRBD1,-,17,CASSHPGQGYFGNEQFF,TGTGCCAGCAGCCACCCGGGACAGGGGTATTTCGGCAATGAGCAGTTCTTC
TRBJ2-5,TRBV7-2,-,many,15,CASSPTWTSEETQYF,TGTGCCAGCAGCCCAACTTGGACATCCGAAGAGACCCAGTACTTC
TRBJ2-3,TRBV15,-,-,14,CATSRAVHTDTQYF,TGTGCCACCAGCAGAGCCGTGCACACAGATACGCAGTATTTT
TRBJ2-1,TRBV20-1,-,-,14,CSASYRTDDNEQFF,TGCAGTGCTAGCTACCGGACCGATGACAATGAGCAGTTCTTC
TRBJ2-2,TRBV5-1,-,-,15,CASSLWTSNTGELFF,TGCGCCAGCAGCTTATGGACATCGAACACCGGGGAGCTGTTTTTT
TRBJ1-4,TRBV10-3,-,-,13,CAISEAPGTGMFF,TGTGCCATCAGTGAAGCCCCGGGGACGGGGATGTTTTTT
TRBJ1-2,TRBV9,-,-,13,CASSGGTHYGYTF,TGTGCCAGCAGCGGAGGGACACACTATGGCTACACCTTC
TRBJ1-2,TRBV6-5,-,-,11,CASTTGHGYTF,TGTGCCAGCACAACAGGGCATGGCTACACCTTC
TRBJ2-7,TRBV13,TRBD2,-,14,CASSLARLAAEQYF,TGTGCCAGCAGCTTAGCCCGACTAGCGGCCGAGCAGTACTTC
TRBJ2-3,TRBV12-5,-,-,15,CASGSPLLGEDTQYF,TGTGCTAGTGGTTCGCCCCTCCTGGGTGAAGATACGCAGTATTTT
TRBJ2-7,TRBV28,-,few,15,CASSPALGEAYEQYF,TGTGCCAGCAGCCCGGCCTTAGGGGAGGCCTACGAGCAGTACTTC
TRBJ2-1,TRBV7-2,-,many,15,CASSLVVANYNEQFF,TGTGCCAGCAGCTTAGTAGTGGCGAATTACAATGAGCAGTTCTTC